This TCR beta chain came from a study of Graves' ophthalmopathy and Graves' hyperthyroidism. Points from the study as a whole: With around 88% sensitivity and roughly 77% specificity, a 13-signature model separated ophthalmopathy from stable hyperthyroidism.

This clonotype was found many times. Its antigen is unidentified. Using RNA transcripts, the TCR beta CDR3 regions were amplified. An initial RT-PCR round employing HTBI primers preceded a second-round multiplex PCR. TCRdb reprocessed the multiplex PCR reads via MiXCR and lists one record per CDR3 protein. The table shows around 170,000 distinct CDR3 sequences, with approximately 38% occurring only once. Clinical symptoms and serum thyroxine were used for diagnosis; TRAb, thyroid ultrasound and orbital computed tomography were also relied on. V lost 8 bases and J lost 4, with 15 bases in between. CDR1 and CDR2 from the germline V gene are MNHEY and SVGEGT. The CDR3 length is 13 residues.

The sample was peripheral blood. The rearrangement links TRBV6-2 or TRBV6-3 to TRBJ2-7, with a weak D call TRBD2 (6 bases). The receptor was isolated from a woman aged 35 to 49 with Graves' ophthalmopathy. The CDR3 protein is CASGLTPGYEQYF. In DNA, the CDR3 is TGTGCCAGCGGACTAACCCCGGGATACGAGCAGTACTTC.